The T cell receptor (beta chain) under discussion was sequenced for a study of T cells in localized non-small cell lung cancer (dated by TCRdb to 2018 to 2020). Some background on the complete study: The study examined T cell repertoires in a few hundred patients with early-stage NSCLC and compared tumors with uninvolved tumor-adjacent lungs. A mean age of 66.3 years was recorded for the NSCLC patients, of whom around 140 were male and 107 were female. The cohort comprised approximately 240 treatment-naïve NSCLC patients with resected, localized lung tumors. General findings and caveats noted by the study authors: Because the study design was exploratory, TCR variables were selected using unadjusted p-values without false-discovery rate correction. A median of about 53 of the top 100 tumor clones were detected in paired uninvolved adjacent lung, and under 30 of these tumor clones were also found among the top 100 clones of the paired uninvolved adjacent lung. The highest T cell clonality was observed in uninvolved tumor-adjacent lung, where clonality exceeded that of tumor, suggesting that antigenic responses were more focused in uninvolved tumor-adjacent lung. Because multi-region sequencing of the tumors was not done, intratumor heterogeneity could not be ruled out. Higher T cell density in blood was associated with longer overall survival, whereas higher clonality in adjacent lung was associated with shorter survival.

The immunoSEQ Assay was used to sequence TCR beta CDR3 regions from DNA. The authors processed their data as follows. T cell density was computed as TCR beta template counts normalized to usable DNA estimated by amplifying housekeeping genes. Richness was estimated with the preseqR package, extrapolating to 400,000 templates for PBMC samples and 120,000 templates for tissue samples. Clonality was taken to be one minus Pielou's evenness. To identify tissue-enriched TCRs, differential abundance testing was run on productive amino-acid clonotypes with a minimum total count of 5 and an alpha of 0.1. The Jaccard Index and the Morisita Overlap Index were used to quantify repertoire overlap between compartments. TCR beta CDR3s were clustered by GLIPH together with public tetramer-defined viral CDR3s, and at least three viral sequences plus V-gene enrichment were required for viral motifs. The table was pulled from immuneACCESS by TCRdb, which kept in-frame rearrangements only. Such tables lose some clones; where checked, under half of the loss comes from unresolved V genes, and the rest has no known cause. That table gives V, J and clone size, and the DNA gave D and trimming. The sample table contains roughly 2,400 clones; only one count was recorded for under 25% of them. The ten largest clones represent about 9.1% of the sample.

At diagnosis, peripheral blood, uninvolved tumor-adjacent lung and tumor were collected and stored as a combination of fresh-frozen and FFPE material. The CDR3 measures 15 amino acids from cysteine to phenylalanine. The only DNA kept is the CDR3, 45 bases in frame from the first base. The junction shows trimming of 4 bases on V and 1 base on J, and the gene matches do not reach 4 bases of it. CDR1 and CDR2 are drawn from the germline V gene (reference sequence): GTSNPN, SVGIG. Of note for this clone: Its specific antigen is unknown. No per-base quality is available; no much larger clone lies one base away.

The receptor chain draws on TRBV30 and TRBJ1-6; a stretch of 7 junction bases matches TRBD1. Here the sequenced sample was lung tumor tissue, taken before any cancer treatment. This TCR came from a woman aged 40 to 75 with stage I squamous cell lung carcinoma. In nucleotides, the sequence is TGTGCCTGGATAGGGGGCGATTCCTATAATTCACCCCTCCACTTT. The resulting protein is CAWIGGDSYNSPLHF.